These 15 T cell receptor beta chains share one sample of origin, sequenced in a study of cytomegalovirus exposure and HLA in healthy donors. This table comes from immunoSEQ multiplex PCR, and its TCRdb copy is limited to in-frame clones, with some not included. Among over 90,000 clones, approximately 94% were seen once, and the ten largest hold 0.89%. The specimen sequenced was PBMCs. Receptors were obtained from a young woman in good health and CMV-seronegative.

The V gene is TRBV4-1, the J gene TRBJ1-5; TRBD1 might be the D (5 bases). The CDR3 extends over 16 amino acids. Trimming took off 1 base at V and 2 bases at J, with 12 bases between the two ends. Per germline, CDR1 MGHRA and CDR2 YSYEKL. The DNA of the CDR3 is TGCGCCAGCAGCCAAGGTCGGGGGGAGGGCAATCAGCCCCAGCATTTT. Translation: CASSQGRGEGNQPQHF.

The chain couples TRBV10-2 to TRBJ1-2; the match to TRBD1 covers 9 bases. The germline CDR1 and CDR2 sequences are WSHSY and SAAADI. V trimming: 0 bases; J trimming: 4 bases; junction bases outside the gene matches: 6. The CDR3 has 16 amino acids. The CDR3 DNA sequence: TGCGCCAGCAGTGAGTCACAGGGGGCGCGGGGCTATGGCTACACCTTC. Amino acids: CASSESQGARGYGYTF.

V is TRBV5-8 and J is TRBJ2-1; TRBD1 matches at 11 bases. Germline V gene data show CDR1 as SGHTS and CDR2 as YDEGEE. The CDR3 has 14 residues. The junction had 4 bases not matched to a gene; V was cut back by 2 bases and J by 9 bases. CDR3 residues: CASSFWDRGAEQFF. The CDR3, as DNA: TGTGCCAGCAGCTTTTGGGACAGGGGGGCTGAGCAGTTCTTC.

The V gene is TRBV21-1, the J gene TRBJ1-1; the table's D call, TRBD1, has no DNA check behind it. TRBV21-1 is annotated as a pseudogene. The CDR3 extends over 13 amino acids. CDR3 loop: CASSKARDSEAFF. In DNA, the CDR3 is TGTGCCAGCAGCAAAGCGCGGGACAGCGAAGCTTTCTTT.

V is TRBV5-1 and J is TRBJ1-4, with a possible D match to TRBD1 (5 bases). CDR3 size: 15 residues. Germline loops: CDR1 SGHRS, CDR2 YFSETQ. V was cut by 3 bases and J by 5 bases, with 14 bases left in between. The CDR3 nucleotides are TGCGCCAGCAGCTCCGGGACTCCAGGGAATGAAAAACTGTTTTTT. This codes for CASSSGTPGNEKLFF.

The chain uses TRBV29-1 and TRBJ1-2; D uncertain. Looked up from germline, CDR1 is SQVTM and CDR2 is ANQGSEA. V was trimmed by 4 bases and J by 1 base, leaving 10 bases between them. The CDR3 totals 13 residues. Here the CDR3 reads CSVVGGLNYGYTF. The CDR3 nucleotides read TGCAGCGTTGTAGGCGGACTTAACTATGGCTACACCTTC.

This clone occurred once. The chain joins TRBV14 to TRBJ2-5; D might be TRBD2 (5 bases). The CDR3 has 15 amino acids. Germline V gene lookup returns CDR1 SGHDN and CDR2 FVKESK. The V end was cut by 3 bases, the J end by 5 bases, with 16 bases between. As DNA, the CDR3 is TGTGCCAGCAGCCAGGGGATCGGACCGGGGGAGACCCAGTACTTC. It is translated as CASSQGIGPGETQYF.

The rearrangement links TRBV6-5 to TRBJ2-1; D may be TRBD2 (5 bases). This CDR3 is 15 amino acids long. Germline V gene lookup returns CDR1 MNHEY and CDR2 SVGAGI. V was trimmed by 5 bases and J by 3 bases, leaving 14 bases between them. In DNA, the CDR3 is TGTGCCAGCAGTGCGGGCCCCTCTGGCTACAATGAGCAGTTCTTC. It specifies CASSAGPSGYNEQFF.

The CDR3 is CATSRDRAGNEQFF. Here the CDR3 DNA reads TGTGCCACCAGCAGAGACAGGGCGGGGAATGAGCAGTTCTTC. J is TRBJ2-1 and V is TRBV15; tentatively, D is TRBD2 (6 bases). The V gene lost 0 bases and the J gene lost 7 bases, with 10 bases spanning the gap. CDR3 size: 14 residues. Germline loops: CDR1 LNHNV, CDR2 YYDKDF (reference sequence). The full variable domain, completed using reference TRBV15 and TRBJ2-1, is DAMVIQNPRYQVTQFGKPVTLSCSQTLNHNVMYWYQQKSSQAPKLLFHYYDKDFNNEADTPDNFQSRRPNTSFCFLDIRSPGLGDTAMYLCATSRDRAGNEQFFGPGTRLTVL.

The J gene is TRBJ2-1, the V gene TRBV11-2; TRBD2 matches 7 bases. Germline lookup yields CDR1 SGHAT and CDR2 FQNNGV. Losses at the gene ends were 6 bases for V and 2 bases for J; bases not matched to a gene: 10. This CDR3 has 16 residues. The CDR3 sequence is CASRWGGLTPYNEQFF. The DNA of the CDR3 is TGTGCCAGCAGGTGGGGGGGATTGACACCCTACAATGAGCAGTTCTTC.

This clone appeared once. The chain's CDR3 is CASSKLGAGDSYEQYF. The CDR3 DNA is TGTGCCAGCAGCAAACTAGGGGCAGGCGACTCCTACGAGCAGTACTTC. The chain uses TRBV21-1 and TRBJ2-7; the table's D call, TRBD1, has no DNA check behind it. TRBV21-1 is flagged as a pseudogene. The CDR3 is made up of 16 amino acids.

This clone has only one observation. The gene calls are TRBV29-1 and TRBJ2-5; D perhaps matches TRBD1 (5 bases). Germline values: CDR1 SQVTM, CDR2 ANQGSEA. CDR3 length: 15 amino acids. V was clipped by 4 bases and J by 2 bases, with 17 bases between them. DNA of the CDR3: TGCAGCGTTGCAATTACCTCACAGGAGCAAGAGACCCAGTACTTC. This translates into CSVAITSQEQETQYF.

The chain is built from TRBV6-5 and TRBJ1-5; TRBD1 matches 7 bases. The CDR3 runs to 16 residues. Germline V gives CDR1 MNHEY, CDR2 SVGAGI. V lost 4 bases, J lost 9 bases, and 15 bases stayed unmatched. In DNA, the CDR3 is TGTGCCAGCAGTTTCTCCCGGGACAGCTCTATCGGGCCCCAGCATTTT. Protein product: CASSFSRDSSIGPQHF.

This chain uses TRBV9 with TRBJ2-1; 11 positions agree with TRBD2. The CDR3 is 16 amino acids. The V gene end was trimmed by 4 bases and the J gene end by 6 bases; junction bases not matched to a gene: 9. CDR1 and CDR2 (germline): SGDLS, YYNGEE. CDR3 bases: TGTGCCAGCAGCCAACTGGGGGGACTAGCGGTCAATGAGCAGTTCTTC. It translates to CASSQLGGLAVNEQFF.

J is TRBJ2-5 and V is TRBV6-1; 9 positions agree with TRBD2. V was pared by 8 bases and J by 10 bases, with 5 bases of the junction left unmatched. The CDR3 is 11 residues long. CDR1 and CDR2 from the germline V gene are MNHNS and SASEGT. The CDR3 nucleotides read TGTGCCAGCTGGAAGCGGGGGGTCCAGTACTTC. It encodes CASWKRGVQYF.